Sequencing of this T cell receptor (beta chain) was carried out in a study of cytomegalovirus exposure and HLA in healthy donors. Study-level background: When just under 400 donors were genotyped, approximately 81% of them were found to fall in the Caucasian-associated ancestry cluster. General observations from the study: Cytomegalovirus-associated TCR beta chains were listed, numbering over 150. Evidence from a later analysis indicated that most CMV-associated TCR beta chains looked HLA-restricted.

A note on this clone: Its target is not known.

The PCR ran on 60 Vbeta and 13 Jbeta primers. Measured with immunoSEQ multiplex PCR; TCRdb has only the in-frame clones, and not every one. The sample includes 150,000 to 200,000 clones, 75% to 90% of them seen just once. Germline V gene lookup returns CDR1 SGHRS and CDR2 YFSETQ. The CDR3 covers 17 residues. The ends lost 3 bases at V and 4 bases at J; junction bases unmatched: 16. This chain joins TRBV5-1 and TRBJ2-7; 7 positions agree with TRBD1. This sequence originates from a woman in her late teens or twenties in good health and CMV-seronegative. The material sequenced was PBMCs. CDR3 amino acids: CASSSGSDRALVYEQYF. CDR3 sequence (DNA): TGCGCCAGCAGCTCCGGCTCTGACAGGGCCCTTGTTTACGAGCAGTACTTC.